A single sample is the source of the 29 T cell receptor beta chains below, sequenced in a study of HIV-infected patients and healthy controls. Reverse transcription used 500 to 550 ng RNA and constant-region primers for alpha and beta. Using multiplexing indices, alpha and beta chain libraries were generated apart by chain-specific third strand synthesis. TCRdb recomputed calls from the 5' RACE reads with MiXCR, one row per CDR3 protein. This table has about 10,000 distinct CDR3 sequences, more than 9% appearing once. All unsorted peripheral T cells were captured because whole blood was used without fractionation. This specimen consisted of blood, obtained before antiretroviral therapy. The receptors here all came from an adult with HIV infection.

This clonotype was seen ten or more times. The chain couples TRBV9 to TRBJ2-3; D is perhaps TRBD2 (5 bases). CDR3 length: 16 residues. Trimming shortened V by 0 bases and J by 1 base, and 12 bases separated the two germline ends. Germline V gene data show CDR1 as SGDLS and CDR2 as YYNGEE. The CDR3 region has the DNA TGTGCCAGCAGCGTAGTATCGGGGTCGGGCACAGATACGCAGTATTTT. It encodes CASSVVSGSGTDTQYF.

This clonotype was detected ten times or more. This chain links TRBV20-1 with TRBJ2-7; D tentatively fits TRBD1 or TRBD2 (5 bases each). The V end was cut by 0 bases, the J end by 9 bases, with 9 bases between. This CDR3 comprises 11 residues. The V gene's germline CDR1 is DFQATT and CDR2 SNEGSKA (reference sequence). The CDR3: CSAREARGQYF. The CDR3 DNA reads TGCAGTGCTAGAGAGGCGAGGGGGCAGTACTTC.

By share, this clonotype ranks as medium-sized. This chain links TRBV28 with TRBJ2-7; D gene unclear. CDR1 is MDHEN and CDR2 is SYDVKM in the germline V gene. V lost 3 bases to trimming and J lost 1 base, with 4 bases between them. The CDR3 has 12 residues. This chain's CDR3 is CASSFPSYEQYF. In DNA form, the CDR3 reads TGTGCCAGCAGTTTCCCGTCCTACGAGCAGTACTTC.

This clonotype was counted many times. This chain links TRBV7-9 with TRBJ2-1, with D perhaps matching TRBD2 (5 bases). Trimming removed 4 bases at V and 1 base at J, with 14 bases between. The CDR3 spans 16 residues. Germline V lookup: CDR1 SEHNR, CDR2 FQNEAQ (reference sequence). CDR3 coding DNA: TGTGCCAGCAGCTCCAGAGGAGGTTTTTCCTACAATGAGCAGTTCTTC. This gives the protein CASSSRGGFSYNEQFF.

This clonotype was seen many times. The rearrangement uses TRBV7-9 and TRBJ2-7; perhaps TRBD1 as D (6 bases). Germline V gene lookup returns CDR1 SEHNR and CDR2 FQNEAQ (reference sequence). The CDR3 length is 16 residues. V dropped 2 bases and J dropped 2 bases, with 16 bases sitting between them. The CDR3 spells CASSLTRTAGPYEQYF. CDR3 sequence (DNA): TGTGCCAGCAGCTTAACCCGGACAGCAGGACCCTACGAGCAGTACTTC. Looking up the rest from reference TRBV7-9 and TRBJ2-7 gives the full variable domain: DTGVSQNPRHKITKRGQNVTFRCDPISEHNRLYWYRQTLGQGPEFLTYFQNEAQLEKSRLLSDRFSAERPKGSFSTLEIQRTEQGDSAMYLCASSLTRTAGPYEQYFGPGTRLTVT.

In its sample, this clonotype was seen many times. The J gene is TRBJ2-2, the V gene TRBV12-3 or TRBV12-4, with D tentatively TRBD2 (5 bases). With 0 bases removed from V and 6 bases from J, the gap between germline ends came to 8 bases. The length of the CDR3 is 14 residues. CDR3 region: CASSLAVRAGELFF. DNA for the CDR3: TGTGCCAGCAGTTTAGCGGTGCGGGCCGGGGAGCTGTTTTTT.

There are many counts of this clonotype. The chain joins TRBV27 to TRBJ2-2, with 9 bases fitting TRBD2. Germline V gives CDR1 MNHEY, CDR2 SMNVEV (reference sequence). The CDR3 has 16 amino acids. The V gene end was trimmed by 3 bases and the J gene end by 7 bases; junction bases not matched to a gene: 9. CDR3 residues: CASSFALAGTGGELFF. The CDR3 region has the DNA TGTGCCAGCAGTTTCGCGCTAGCGGGAACTGGCGGGGAGCTGTTTTTT.

There are many counts of this clonotype. V is TRBV7-9 and J is TRBJ2-7; a possible D gene is TRBD2 (7 bases). The germline V gene encodes CDR1 SEHNR and CDR2 FQNEAQ (reference sequence). The CDR3 extends over 14 amino acids. Deletions cut 1 base from V and 12 bases from J, with 19 bases between. CDR3 DNA: TGTGCCAGCAGCTTAGGGAATAGGGGGGGAAGGCCGTACTTC. It codes for CASSLGNRGGRPYF.

This chain uses TRBV7-8 with TRBJ2-1; D might be TRBD1 or TRBD2, each matching 6 bases. Germline V gene data show CDR1 as SGHVS and CDR2 as FQNEAQ. V dropped 1 base and J dropped 6 bases, with 13 bases sitting between them. The length of the CDR3 is 15 residues. CDR3 region: CASSLDSRGGNEQFF. The CDR3, as DNA: TGTGCCAGCAGCTTAGATTCCAGGGGAGGCAATGAGCAGTTCTTC. The entire variable domain, with the rest obtained from reference TRBV7-8 and TRBJ2-1, is as follows: GAGVSQSPRYKVAKRGQDVALRCDPISGHVSLFWYQQALGQGPEFLTYFQNEAQLDKSGLPSDRFFAERPEGSVSTLKIQRTQQEDSAVYLCASSLDSRGGNEQFFGPGTRLTVL.

This clonotype came up many times. The rearrangement joins TRBV19 to TRBJ2-1; TRBD2 might be the D (6 bases). This CDR3 contains 14 residues. V was clipped by 1 base and J by 6 bases, with 10 bases between them. The germline CDR1 and CDR2 sequences are LNHDA and SQIVND (reference sequence). The CDR3 nucleotides read TGTGCCAGTAGTATAGCGGGGGATCCCAATGAGCAGTTCTTC. This codes for CASSIAGDPNEQFF.

This clonotype was recorded many times. The rearrangement joins TRBV7-2 to TRBJ2-3; 10 nucleotides align to TRBD1. This CDR3 has 16 amino acids. J lost 1 base, V lost 3 bases, and 4 bases had no gene match. The germline CDR1 and CDR2 sequences are SGHTA and FQGNSA. The CDR3 spells CASSFVGTGGTDTQYF. CDR3 in DNA: TGTGCCAGCAGCTTTGTGGGGACAGGGGGCACAGATACGCAGTATTTT.

The V call is TRBV9, the J call TRBJ2-5; a possible D gene is TRBD2 (5 bases). Germline CDR1 reads SGDLS; CDR2 reads YYNGEE. The V gene lost 0 bases and the J gene lost 0 bases, with 9 bases spanning the gap. CDR3 size: 15 residues. For the CDR3, the DNA is TGTGCCAGCAGCGTAGCTACGGACTACCAAGAGACCCAGTACTTC. Its translation is CASSVATDYQETQYF.

This clonotype was counted ten times or more. The V and J genes are TRBV3-1 and TRBJ1-6, with 10 bases fitting TRBD1. The length of the CDR3 is 15 residues. The junction had 5 bases not matched to a gene; V was cut back by 3 bases and J by 9 bases. Germline values: CDR1 LGHDT, CDR2 YNNKEL (reference sequence). In nucleotides, the CDR3 is TGTGCCAGCAGCCATCCGACAGGGGGCGTTTCACCCCTCCACTTT. Amino acids: CASSHPTGGVSPLHF.

The chain links TRBV6-2 or TRBV6-3 to TRBJ1-1; 10 bases map to TRBD1. V shed 5 bases, J shed 7 bases, and the junction held 10 bases outside the gene matches. CDR3 length equals 15 residues. In germline, CDR1 is MNHEY, CDR2 SVGEGT. The DNA of the CDR3 is TGTGCCAGCAGTGACCCGACAGGGGGCCGGAATGAAGCTTTCTTT. It yields the protein CASSDPTGGRNEAFF.

Ten or more counts support this clonotype. This chain links TRBV20-1 with TRBJ2-1; D gene unclear. This CDR3 comprises 13 residues. Trimming took 3 bases from V and 6 from J, leaving 12 bases between them. Per the germline V gene, CDR1 is DFQATT and CDR2 is SNEGSKA (reference sequence). The CDR3 here is CSASLVSRNEQFF. The CDR3 DNA reads TGCAGTGCTAGTCTTGTCTCCCGCAATGAGCAGTTCTTC.

This clonotype has a count of ten or more. The CDR3 bases are TGTGCCAGCAGCCAAGATCTCCCGGGACTAGCGATGGGGCTAGATACGCAGTATTTT. It yields the protein CASSQDLPGLAMGLDTQYF. The chain uses TRBV3-1 and TRBJ2-3, with 10 bases identical to TRBD2. The CDR3 sequence is 19 residues long. CDR1 is LGHDT, CDR2 YNNKEL, per germline (reference sequence). Trimming at V came to 0 bases and at J to 5 bases, leaving 14 bases not matched to a gene.

To note about this clonotype: This could be a read error, since a much larger clone is one nucleotide away. J is TRBJ2-7 and V is TRBV7-2; D is uncertain. Trimming pared 9 bases from V and 6 bases from J, leaving 12 bases between. The germline gives CDR1 SGHTA, CDR2 FQGNSA. This CDR3 comprises 11 residues. CDR3 DNA: TGTGCCAGAAGCGCTCTCAGCGAGCAGTACTTC. Encoded protein: CARSALSEQYF.

This clonotype is medium-sized by share. The chain recombines TRBV4-3 with TRBJ2-1; D gene uncertain. Per the germline V gene, CDR1 is LGHNA and CDR2 is YSLEER. Trimming took off 1 base at V and 5 bases at J, with 6 bases between the two ends. This CDR3 is built from 13 residues. The CDR3 spells CASSQVKNNEQFF. The DNA of the CDR3 is TGCGCCAGCAGCCAAGTAAAGAACAATGAGCAGTTCTTC.

This clonotype came up many times. The chain links TRBV7-8 to TRBJ1-1; the D gene is possibly TRBD1 (6 bases). Trimming took 5 bases from V and 2 from J, leaving 18 bases between them. The CDR3 runs 16 residues. Germline assignment: CDR1 SGHVS and CDR2 FQNEAQ. The CDR3 DNA reads as TGTGCCAGCAGCCTCCGACAGGAGAATTCAAACACTGAAGCTTTCTTT. Its protein is CASSLRQENSNTEAFF.

The chain uses TRBV29-1 and TRBJ2-2, with TRBD1 identical over 8 bases. The CDR3 runs to 16 residues. Trimming cost V 5 bases and J 3 bases; bases outside gene matches: 11. Germline V gene lookup returns CDR1 SQVTM and CDR2 ANQGSEA. The chain's CDR3 is CSVFGQGTLDTGELFF. CDR3 bases: TGCAGCGTTTTCGGACAGGGCACCCTGGACACCGGGGAGCTGTTTTTT.

This clonotype was recorded at least ten times. The chain couples TRBV11-2 to TRBJ2-7; TRBD1 matches 7 bases. There are 12 residues in the CDR3. Germline V gene data show CDR1 as SGHAT and CDR2 as FQNNGV. V was clipped by 5 bases and J by 6 bases; unmatched bases: 4. The CDR3: CASSDRDREQYF. As DNA, the CDR3 is TGTGCCAGCAGCGACAGGGATCGCGAGCAGTACTTC.

This clonotype was counted many times. The J gene is TRBJ2-7, the V gene TRBV7-9; TRBD2 might be the D (6 bases). Germline-derived CDR1 and CDR2 are SEHNR and FQNEAQ (reference sequence). CDR3 length equals 13 residues. The V end lost 1 base, the J end lost 5 bases, and 9 bases lay between the germline ends. CDR3 coding DNA: TGTGCCAGCAGCTTAGACGCGGGGAACGAGCAGTACTTC. Its protein is CASSLDAGNEQYF.

Sample share makes this clonotype medium-sized. The chain carries TRBV14 and TRBJ2-4, with D possibly being TRBD2 (5 bases). The germline gives CDR1 SGHDN, CDR2 FVKESK. CDR3 length: 17 residues. Trimming removed 0 bases at V and 7 bases at J, with 19 bases between. The CDR3 spells CASSQDRASTGKNIQYF. CDR3 nucleotides: TGTGCCAGCAGCCAAGATCGGGCCAGCACGGGGAAGAACATTCAGTACTTC.

Only a few counts were recorded for this clonotype. This chain links TRBV29-1 with TRBJ2-4; 7 positions agree with TRBD1. Germline CDR1 is SQVTM and CDR2 is ANQGSEA. The CDR3 has 12 amino acids. V gave up 6 bases and J gave up 7 bases; unmatched junction bases: 6. The CDR3 region has the DNA TGCAGCGTCGGGGACAGTCCCAACATTCAGTACTTC. It codes for CSVGDSPNIQYF.

V is TRBV28 and J is TRBJ2-7; 8 bases agree with TRBD2. The V gene's germline CDR1 is MDHEN and CDR2 SYDVKM. Trimming took 8 bases from V and 5 from J; bases not matched to a gene: 17. The CDR3 totals 16 residues. The CDR3 loop is CASGSAGAKTYNEQYF. CDR3 sequence (DNA): TGTGCCAGCGGTTCAGCGGGAGCCAAGACCTATAACGAGCAGTACTTC.

This clonotype was recorded many times. The chain recombines TRBV15 with TRBJ2-1, with 9 bases matching TRBD2. Looked up from germline, CDR1 is LNHNV and CDR2 is YYDKDF (reference sequence). V lost 0 bases and J lost 8; bases outside the gene matches: 8. The CDR3 is 16 residues long. The CDR3 coding sequence is TGTGCCACCAGCAGAGAGGGCTTTAGCGGGAGTGATGAGCAGTTCTTC. This encodes CATSREGFSGSDEQFF.

This chain uses TRBV19 with TRBJ1-2, with 7 bases lining up with TRBD1. CDR1 and CDR2 (germline): LNHDA, SQIVND (reference sequence). J lost 2 bases, V lost 7 bases, and 7 bases had no gene match. The CDR3 contains 14 residues. CDR3 nucleotide sequence: TGTGCCAGTACCTCGATGACAGGGAACTATGGCTACACCTTC. Its translation is CASTSMTGNYGYTF.

The table lists this clonotype with many counts. The chain uses TRBV9 and TRBJ2-7; D may be TRBD2 (5 bases). The CDR3 is 17 amino acids. CDR1 and CDR2 (germline): SGDLS, YYNGEE. V dropped 4 bases and J dropped 1 base, with 21 bases sitting between them. The CDR3 coding sequence is TGTGCCAGCAGCCCCACCATTTGGGCGGGTAGATCCTACGAGCAGTACTTC. Translated, it gives CASSPTIWAGRSYEQYF.

This clonotype was seen more than once but under ten times. The chain has TRBV5-4 and TRBJ1-1; TRBD1 aligns across 8 bases. The ends lost 4 bases at V and 0 bases at J; junction bases unmatched: 5. CDR1 SGHNT and CDR2 YYREEE come from the germline V gene (reference sequence). This CDR3 has 15 amino acids. In DNA, the CDR3 is TGTGCCAGCAGCACAGGACAGGGCATGAACACTGAAGCTTTCTTT. Its translation: CASSTGQGMNTEAFF.